Presented here are 7 T cell receptor beta chains from one specimen sequenced in a study of shared clonotypes between healthy human individuals. TCRdb keeps only in-frame clones here, not all; method: immunoSEQ multiplex PCR. The sample records 2 million to 2.5 million clones, under 95% being singletons. The sample consisted of naive CD4+ T cells from PBMCs. Stated subset: CD45RA+ positively selected. The receptors here all came from a young man in good health. Some clones in this sample may be carry-over from other donors' samples.

This clone was detected only once. V and J are TRBV5-1 and TRBJ2-1, with 10 bases matching TRBD2. Losses at the gene ends were 1 base for V and 4 bases for J; bases not matched to a gene: 5. Germline CDR1 reads SGHRS; CDR2 reads YFSETQ. The CDR3 loop spans 16 amino acids. DNA of the CDR3: TGCGCCAGCAGCTTGTCCACTAGCGGGATATACAATGAGCAGTTCTTC. As protein: CASSLSTSGIYNEQFF.

CDR3: CASSDPGGQPQHF. The CDR3 nucleotides read TGTGCCAGCAGTGACCCGGGTGGCCAGCCCCAGCATTTT. The rearrangement uses TRBV6-4 and TRBJ1-5; D is unresolved. In germline, CDR1 is MRHNA, CDR2 SNTAGT. V shed 2 bases and J shed 7 bases, with 9 bases lying between them. The CDR3 sequence is 13 residues long.

The chain joins TRBV7-3 to TRBJ2-6; the D gene is possibly TRBD2 (6 bases). Per the germline V gene, CDR1 is SGHTA and CDR2 is FQGTGA. Between the trimmed V and J ends, which lost 2 bases and 4 bases, there was a span of 18 bases. CDR3 size: 18 residues. The CDR3 DNA reads as TGTGCCAGCAGCTTAGGCGGGGAGGCCTGGGTCGGGGCCAACGTCCTGACTTTC. It yields the protein CASSLGGEAWVGANVLTF.

Only a few counts were recorded for this clone. The V gene is TRBV21-1, the J gene TRBJ1-1; no DNA check was done on the table's D call, TRBD1. TRBV21-1 corresponds to a pseudogene. The CDR3 consists of 17 residues. CDR3 nucleotide sequence: TGTGCCAGCAGCAAAGTAGGGCAGGGGGATAGGAACACTGAAGCTTTCTTT. It codes for CASSKVGQGDRNTEAFF.

V usage is TRBV19 and J usage is TRBJ1-5; a possible D gene is TRBD1 (5 bases). V shed 9 bases and J shed 7 bases, with 16 bases lying between them. There are 13 residues in the CDR3. The V gene's germline CDR1 is LNHDA and CDR2 SQIVND (reference sequence). The CDR3 bases are TGTGCCAGCCGGGACCCCGGCAGGCAGCCCCAGCATTTT. Amino acid sequence: CASRDPGRQPQHF. Supplemented by reference TRBV19 and TRBJ1-5, the full variable domain reads DGGITQSPKYLFRKEGQNVTLSCEQNLNHDAMYWYRQDPGQGLRLIYYSQIVNDFQKGDIAEGYSVSREKKESFPLTVTSAQKNPTAFYLCASRDPGRQPQHFGDGTRLSIL.

This chain uses TRBV9 with TRBJ2-1, with D unresolved. The germline CDR1 and CDR2 sequences are SGDLS and YYNGEE. The CDR3 covers 15 residues. The V and J ends lost 5 bases and 5 bases respectively, with 17 bases between them. CDR3 loop: CASSRDQWHNNEQFF. The CDR3 DNA reads as TGTGCCAGCAGTAGAGACCAGTGGCACAACAATGAGCAGTTCTTC. Combining the CDR3 with reference TRBV9 and TRBJ2-1 gives the whole variable domain DSGVTQTPKHLITATGQRVTLRCSPRSGDLSVYWYQQSLDQGLQFLIQYYNGEERAKGNILERFSAQQFPDLHSELNLSSLELGDSALYFCASSRDQWHNNEQFFGPGTRLTVL.

The gene calls are TRBV6-1 and TRBJ2-7; a weak D match, TRBD2 (7 bases). Trimming removed 0 bases from V and 3 bases from J, with 15 bases in between. The CDR3 is 16 amino acids. From germline, CDR1 is MNHNS and CDR2 SASEGT. CDR3 protein: CASSEALGGGNYEQYF. CDR3 in DNA: TGTGCCAGCAGTGAAGCGCTAGGGGGGGGAAACTACGAGCAGTACTTC.